This T cell receptor beta chain was sequenced for a study of PD-L1 blockade in urothelial cancer. Study-wide context: Each participant's history included 0 to 3 prior chemotherapy regimens. Among blood samples, the median T cell count was some 140,000. Treatment start was followed by blood analysis at 3 weeks (second dose) and again at 6 weeks.

The CDR3 totals 13 residues. The V segment lost 5 bases and the J segment 6 bases; nucleotides outside the gene matches: 3. Germline V gene data show CDR1 as SGHTA and CDR2 as FQGNSA. Indicated time point: peripheral blood 6 weeks after treatment start. Patients in the study were battling locally advanced or metastatic urothelial carcinoma. Clones were read by immunoSEQ multiplex PCR, and TCRdb kept only the in-frame ones, dropping some. This table has about 40,000 clones, around 84% appearing once. The chain uses TRBV7-2 and TRBJ1-5, with 8 bases aligning to TRBD1. The specimen comprised PBMCs, sampled around atezolizumab (anti-PD-L1) treatment. This TCR derives from a man aged 40-49 years with urothelial cancer. The DNA for the CDR3 is TGTGCCAGCAGCCCAGGGGGCGGTCAGCCCCAGCATTTT. Its translation is CASSPGGGQPQHF.